Below, 14 T cell receptor beta chains from the same sample are listed, as sequenced in a study of T cells in Graves' hyperthyroidism and ophthalmopathy. From RNA transcripts, TCR beta CDR3 regions were amplified. An initial round of RT-PCR targeting the TCR CDR3 relied on the HTBI primer set. TCRdb re-derived calls from the multiplex PCR reads in MiXCR, one entry per CDR3 protein. Found here are tens of thousands of distinct CDR3 sequences, approximately 50% of them singletons; the top ten hold under 35%. Material: peripheral blood or thyroid tissue (not recorded which). The receptors come from a man aged 18-30 years with Graves' hyperthyroidism.

The chain combines TRBV10-3 with TRBJ1-6; 10 positions agree with TRBD1. CDR1 is ENHRY and CDR2 is SYGVKD in the germline V gene. This CDR3 has 15 residues. The junction had 2 bases not matched to a gene; V was cut back by 0 bases and J by 9 bases. DNA of the CDR3: TGTGCCATCAGTGAGTCTAGGACAGGGGGTTCACCCCTCCACTTT. Its protein is CAISESRTGGSPLHF.

There are many counts of this clonotype. This chain links TRBV20-1 with TRBJ1-5; TRBD1 aligns across 12 bases. The germline CDR1 and CDR2 sequences are DFQATT and SNEGSKA (reference sequence). The ends lost 0 bases at V and 6 bases at J; junction bases unmatched: 6. The CDR3 is 16 residues long. The CDR3 DNA is TGCAGTGCTAGAGATTGGGGACAGGGGGCCACTCAGCCCCAGCATTTT. Encoded protein: CSARDWGQGATQPQHF.

The chain carries TRBV10-2 and TRBJ2-2; no clear D gene. This CDR3 contains 13 residues. Trimming removed 11 bases at V and 5 bases at J, with 15 bases between. From germline, CDR1 is WSHSY and CDR2 SAAADI. CDR3 amino acids: CAAEPKGTGELFF. As DNA, the CDR3 is TGCGCCGCCGAACCCAAGGGTACCGGGGAGCTGTTTTTT.

This clonotype was counted at least ten times. V gene TRBV28 combines with J gene TRBJ2-2; possible D gene TRBD2, 5 bases. The germline V gene has CDR1 MDHEN and CDR2 SYDVKM. V lost 5 bases to trimming and J lost 7 bases, with 14 bases between them. The CDR3 has 14 amino acids. The CDR3 region is CASSMTNHGGELFF. In DNA form, the CDR3 reads TGTGCCAGCAGTATGACTAATCACGGCGGGGAGCTGTTTTTT.

As to this clonotype: A read error may be the cause here, since a much bigger clone is one base away. The chain combines TRBV12-3 or TRBV12-4 with TRBJ2-7; 9 nucleotides line up with TRBD2. The ends lost 3 bases at V and 5 bases at J; junction bases unmatched: 8. CDR3 length equals 15 residues. DNA for the CDR3: TGTGCCAGCAGTTTTAGTAGCGGGGGATTCCACGAGCAGTACTTC. It translates to CASSFSSGGFHEQYF.

This clonotype is labeled as medium-sized. V gene TRBV29-1 combines with J gene TRBJ2-7, with 9 bases aligning to TRBD2. The CDR3 runs to 16 residues. CDR1 SQVTM and CDR2 ANQGSEA come from the germline V gene. The V gene end was trimmed by 1 base and the J gene end by 1 base; junction bases not matched to a gene: 8. CDR3 region: CSVEVSGSFSSYEQYF. The CDR3 bases are TGCAGCGTTGAAGTTAGCGGGAGTTTTAGTTCCTACGAGCAGTACTTC.

This clonotype turned up a few times. J is TRBJ2-7 and V is TRBV7-6, with D perhaps matching TRBD2 (5 bases). The ends were cut back, 7 bases at V and 6 bases at J, with 16 bases in the middle. The length of the CDR3 is 13 residues. Germline CDR1 reads SGHVS; CDR2 reads FNYEAQ. CDR3 DNA: TGTGCCAGCACCCCCGGGCTAGGAGGCGAGCAGTACTTC. This translates into CASTPGLGGEQYF.

A note on this clonotype: One end of the junction does not line up with germline, which may come from a read error. The V and J genes are TRBV7-2 and TRBJ1-2; D gene uncertain. This CDR3 is 13 amino acids long. The germline CDR1 and CDR2 sequences are SGHTA and FQGNSA. DNA for the CDR3: TGTGCCAGCGGCTTAGTAGCCGGGAAGGAAGACACCTTC. This encodes CASGLVAGKEDTF.

The chain employs TRBV7-8 and TRBJ2-7; perhaps TRBD2 as D (6 bases). Germline CDR1 and CDR2: SGHVS and FQNEAQ. The CDR3 sequence is 13 residues long. Deletions cut 6 bases from V and 3 bases from J, with 12 bases between. In nucleotides, the CDR3 is TGTGCCAGCAGGGGACTGTCAAACTACGAGCAGTACTTC. Translation: CASRGLSNYEQYF.

This clonotype was seen a single time. J is TRBJ1-1 and V is TRBV29-1; D is perhaps TRBD1 (6 bases). The V end lost 8 bases, the J end lost 2 bases, and 15 bases lay between the germline ends. The CDR3 spans 13 residues. CDR1 and CDR2 (germline): SQVTM, ANQGSEA. CDR3 residues: CSPARGLNTEAFF. As DNA, the CDR3 is TGCAGCCCCGCGCGGGGGCTTAACACTGAAGCTTTCTTT.

In the case of this clonotype: A much larger clone differs from this one at a single base, so this may be a read error. The chain has TRBV6-2 or TRBV6-3 and TRBJ1-6, with 8 positions matching TRBD1. This CDR3 spans 14 amino acids. Trimming cost V 11 bases and J 9 bases; bases outside gene matches: 12. Germline V CDR1 and CDR2: MNHEY, SVGEGT. CDR3 region: CAGIAQGVFSPLHF. DNA for the CDR3: TGTGCCGGCATCGCACAGGGGGTGTTTTCACCCCTCCACTTT.

This clonotype was picked up many times. The V call is TRBV6-5, the J call TRBJ1-5, with D perhaps matching TRBD1 (6 bases). V was pared by 0 bases and J by 0 bases, with 15 bases between. The V gene's germline CDR1 is MNHEY and CDR2 SVGAGI. The CDR3 is 18 amino acids. The CDR3 DNA is TGTGCCAGCAGTTACTCCTTCCAGGGGATGTATAGCAATCAGCCCCAGCATTTT. It encodes CASSYSFQGMYSNQPQHF.

J is TRBJ2-7 and V is TRBV7-7, with D unresolved. V lost 2 bases and J lost 0, with 5 bases in between. The CDR3 contains 13 residues. CDR1 and CDR2 from the germline V gene are SSHAT and FNYEAQ (reference sequence). The CDR3 region has the DNA TGTGCCAGCAGCTTATCGGGCTCCTACGAGCAGTACTTC. Translated: CASSLSGSYEQYF.

The chain links TRBV9 to TRBJ2-2, with unresolved D. The V gene's germline CDR1 is SGDLS and CDR2 YYNGEE. Trimming left V 3 bases short and J 9 bases short, with 18 bases between. CDR3 length equals 15 residues. CDR3 in DNA: TGTGCCAGCAGCGGACTTATTTTGAACAATCGGGAGCTGTTTTTT. This gives the protein CASSGLILNNRELFF.